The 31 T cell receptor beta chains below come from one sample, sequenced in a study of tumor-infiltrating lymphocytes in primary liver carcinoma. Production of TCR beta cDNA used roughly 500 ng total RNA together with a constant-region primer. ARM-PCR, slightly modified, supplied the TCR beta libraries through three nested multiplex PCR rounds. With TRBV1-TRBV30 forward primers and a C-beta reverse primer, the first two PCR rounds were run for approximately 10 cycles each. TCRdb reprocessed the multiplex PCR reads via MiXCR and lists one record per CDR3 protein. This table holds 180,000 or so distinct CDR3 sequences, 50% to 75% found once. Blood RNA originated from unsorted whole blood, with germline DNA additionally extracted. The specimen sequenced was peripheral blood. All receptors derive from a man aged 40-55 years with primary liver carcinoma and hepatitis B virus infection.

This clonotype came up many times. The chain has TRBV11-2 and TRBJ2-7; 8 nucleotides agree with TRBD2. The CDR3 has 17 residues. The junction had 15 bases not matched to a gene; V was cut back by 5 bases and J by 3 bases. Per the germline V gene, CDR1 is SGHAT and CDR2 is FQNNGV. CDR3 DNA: TGTGCCAGCAGCCACATTGGGCTCGCTAGCGGGCGCTACGAGCAGTACTTC. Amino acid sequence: CASSHIGLASGRYEQYF.

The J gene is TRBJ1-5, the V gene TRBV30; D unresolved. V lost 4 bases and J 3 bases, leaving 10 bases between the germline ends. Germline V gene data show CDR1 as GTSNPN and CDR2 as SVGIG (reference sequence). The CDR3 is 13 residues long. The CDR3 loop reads CAWIGGINQPQHF. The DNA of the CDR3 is TGTGCCTGGATAGGTGGGATCAATCAGCCCCAGCATTTT.

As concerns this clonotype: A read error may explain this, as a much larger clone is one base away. The CDR3 DNA follows: TGTGCCAGCACACCGTGGGGGGTCAGTAATTCACCCCTCCACTTT. Amino acids: CASTPWGVSNSPLHF. V and J are TRBV11-2 and TRBJ1-6, with D tentatively TRBD1 (5 bases). The germline CDR1 and CDR2 sequences are SGHAT and FQNNGV. This CDR3 comprises 15 residues. The V end was cut by 7 bases, the J end by 6 bases, with 16 bases between.

CDR3 loop: CASSLGDRVSGELFF. The CDR3 bases are TGTGCCAGCAGTTTAGGGGACAGGGTGTCCGGGGAGCTGTTTTTT. The V gene is TRBV12-3 or TRBV12-4, the J gene TRBJ2-2, with 9 bases identical to TRBD1. V lost 1 base, J lost 6 bases, and 3 bases stayed unmatched. The CDR3 sequence is 15 residues long.

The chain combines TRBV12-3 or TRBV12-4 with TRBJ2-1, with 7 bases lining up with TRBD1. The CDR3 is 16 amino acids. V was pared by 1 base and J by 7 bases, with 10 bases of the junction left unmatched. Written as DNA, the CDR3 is TGTGCCAGCAGTTTAGAGGGGCAGGGGGTCGGAAATGAGCAGTTCTTC. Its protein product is CASSLEGQGVGNEQFF.

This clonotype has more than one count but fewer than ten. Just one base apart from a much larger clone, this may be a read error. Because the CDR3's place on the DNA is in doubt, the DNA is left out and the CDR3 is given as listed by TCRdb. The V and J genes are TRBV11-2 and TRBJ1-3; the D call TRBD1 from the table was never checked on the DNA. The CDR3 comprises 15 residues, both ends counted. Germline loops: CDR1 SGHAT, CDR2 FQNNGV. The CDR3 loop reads CASSLGWGTGNTVYF.

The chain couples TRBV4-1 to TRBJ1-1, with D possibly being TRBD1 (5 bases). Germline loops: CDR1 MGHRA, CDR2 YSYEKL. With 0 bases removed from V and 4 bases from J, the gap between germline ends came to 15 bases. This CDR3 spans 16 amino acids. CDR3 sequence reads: CASSQDTWGDSTEAFF. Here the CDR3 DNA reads TGCGCCAGCAGCCAAGATACGTGGGGGGATAGCACTGAAGCTTTCTTT.

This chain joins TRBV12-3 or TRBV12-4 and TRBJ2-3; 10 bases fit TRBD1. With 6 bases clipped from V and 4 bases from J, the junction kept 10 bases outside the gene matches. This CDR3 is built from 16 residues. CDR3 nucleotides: TGTGCCAGCAGCCTGACAGGGGGCTATCGGGCAGATACGCAGTATTTT. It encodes CASSLTGGYRADTQYF.

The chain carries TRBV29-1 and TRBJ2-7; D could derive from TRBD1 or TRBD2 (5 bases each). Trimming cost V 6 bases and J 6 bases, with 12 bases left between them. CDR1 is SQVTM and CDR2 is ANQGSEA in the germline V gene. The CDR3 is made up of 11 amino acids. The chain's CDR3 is CSVGDSPEQYF. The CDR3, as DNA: TGCAGCGTGGGGGATTCTCCCGAGCAGTACTTC.

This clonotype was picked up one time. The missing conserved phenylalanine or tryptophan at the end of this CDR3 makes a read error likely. In nucleotides, the CDR3 is TGTGCCAGTAAAGAACCGACAGGGAATGGCTACACCTTA. It codes for CASKEPTGNGYTL. This sequence joins TRBV6-5 and TRBJ1-2; the match to TRBD1 covers 7 bases. V gave up 9 bases and J gave up 6 bases; unmatched junction bases: 10. The germline V gene has CDR1 MNHEY and CDR2 SVGAGI. CDR3 size: 13 residues.

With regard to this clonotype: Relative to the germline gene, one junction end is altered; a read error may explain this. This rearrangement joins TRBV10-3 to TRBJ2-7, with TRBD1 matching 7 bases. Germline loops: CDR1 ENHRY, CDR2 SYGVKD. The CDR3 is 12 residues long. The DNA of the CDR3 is TGTACCATCAGTGTCAGGGGGTACGAGCAGTACTTC. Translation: CTISVRGYEQYF.

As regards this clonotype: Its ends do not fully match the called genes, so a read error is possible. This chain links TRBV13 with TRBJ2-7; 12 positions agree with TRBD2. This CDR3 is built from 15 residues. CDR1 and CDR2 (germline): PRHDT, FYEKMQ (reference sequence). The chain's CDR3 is CASSSGLAGTYKQYF. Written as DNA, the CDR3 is TGTGCCAGCAGCTCGGGACTAGCGGGTACCTACAAGCAGTACTTC.

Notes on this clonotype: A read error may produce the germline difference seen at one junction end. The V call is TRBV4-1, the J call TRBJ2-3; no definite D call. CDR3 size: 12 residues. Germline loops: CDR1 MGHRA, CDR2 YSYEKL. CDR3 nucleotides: TGCGCTAGCAGCCATTCCGTAGATACGCAGTATTTT. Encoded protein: CASSHSVDTQYF.

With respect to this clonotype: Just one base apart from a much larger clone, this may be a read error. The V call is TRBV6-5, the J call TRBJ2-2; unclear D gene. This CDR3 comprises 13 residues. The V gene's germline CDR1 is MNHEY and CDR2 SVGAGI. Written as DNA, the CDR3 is TGTGCCAGCAATAGCCCCAACATCGGGGAGCTGTTTTTT. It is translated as CASNSPNIGELFF.

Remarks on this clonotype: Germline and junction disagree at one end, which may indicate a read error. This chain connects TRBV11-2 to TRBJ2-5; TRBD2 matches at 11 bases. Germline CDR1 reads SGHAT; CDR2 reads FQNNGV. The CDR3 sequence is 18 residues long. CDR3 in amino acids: CASSLALGLAGSGEIQYF. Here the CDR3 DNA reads TGTGCCAGCAGTTTAGCCCTCGGACTAGCGGGTTCGGGAGAGATCCAGTACTTC. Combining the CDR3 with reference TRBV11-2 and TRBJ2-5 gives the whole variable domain EAGVAQSPRYKIIEKRQSVAFWCNPISGHATLYWYQQILGQGPKLLIQFQNNGVVDDSQLPKDRFSAERLKGVDSTLKIQPAKLEDSAVYLCASSLALGLAGSGEIQYFGPGTRLLVL.

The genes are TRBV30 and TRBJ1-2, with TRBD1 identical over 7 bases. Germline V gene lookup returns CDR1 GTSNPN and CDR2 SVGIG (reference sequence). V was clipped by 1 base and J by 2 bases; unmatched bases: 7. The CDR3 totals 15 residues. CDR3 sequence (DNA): TGTGCCTGGAGTGCTCCAGGGGGGAGCAACTATGGCTACACCTTC. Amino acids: CAWSAPGGSNYGYTF.

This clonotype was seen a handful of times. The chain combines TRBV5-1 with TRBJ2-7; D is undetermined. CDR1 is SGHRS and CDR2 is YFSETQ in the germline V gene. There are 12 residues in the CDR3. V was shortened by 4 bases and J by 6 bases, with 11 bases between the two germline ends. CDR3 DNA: TGCGCCAGCAGCCAGCAGAGGTCCGAGCAGTACTTC. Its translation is CASSQQRSEQYF.

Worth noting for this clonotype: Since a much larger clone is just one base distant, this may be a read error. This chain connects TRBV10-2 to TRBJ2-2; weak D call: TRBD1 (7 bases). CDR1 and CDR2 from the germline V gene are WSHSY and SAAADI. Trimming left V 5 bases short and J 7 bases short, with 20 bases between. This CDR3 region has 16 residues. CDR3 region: CASSYQTGRYDGELFF. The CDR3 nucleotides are TGCGCCAGCAGTTATCAGACAGGGAGGTACGACGGGGAGCTGTTTTTT.

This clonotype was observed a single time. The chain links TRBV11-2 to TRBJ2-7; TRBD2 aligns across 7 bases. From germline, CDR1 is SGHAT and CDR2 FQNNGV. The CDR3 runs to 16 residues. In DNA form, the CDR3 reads TGTGGCAACAGCCCCAACAGTAGAAGCGGGGACTACGAGCAGTACTTC. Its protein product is CGNSPNSRSGDYEQYF.

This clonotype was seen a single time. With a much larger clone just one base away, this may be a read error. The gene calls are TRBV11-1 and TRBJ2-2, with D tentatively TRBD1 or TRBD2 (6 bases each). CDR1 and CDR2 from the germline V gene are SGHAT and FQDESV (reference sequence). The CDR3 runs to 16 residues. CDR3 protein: CASSLAPVWDTGGLFF. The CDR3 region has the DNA TGTGCCAGCAGCTTAGCGCCAGTATGGGACACCGGGGGGCTGTTTTTT. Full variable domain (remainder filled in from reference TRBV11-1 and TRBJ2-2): EAEVAQSPRYKITEKSQAVAFWCDPISGHATLYWYRQILGQGPELLVQFQDESVVDDSQLPKDRFSAERLKGVDSTLKIQPAELGDSAMYLCASSLAPVWDTGGLFFGEGSRLTVL.

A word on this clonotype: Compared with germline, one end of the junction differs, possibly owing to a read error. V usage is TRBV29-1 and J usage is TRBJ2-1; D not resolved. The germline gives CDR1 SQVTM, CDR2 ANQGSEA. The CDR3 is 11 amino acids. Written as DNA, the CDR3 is TGCAGCGCGCCCATTTACAATGGGCAGTTCTTC. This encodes CSAPIYNGQFF.

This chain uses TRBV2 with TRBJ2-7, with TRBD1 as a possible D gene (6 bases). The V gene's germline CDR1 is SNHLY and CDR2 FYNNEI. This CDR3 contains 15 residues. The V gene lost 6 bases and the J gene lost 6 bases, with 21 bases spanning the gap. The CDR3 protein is CASRGDITIQAEQYF. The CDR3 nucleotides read TGTGCCAGCAGGGGGGACATCACCATCCAGGCCGAGCAGTACTTC. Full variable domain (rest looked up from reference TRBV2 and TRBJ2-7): EPEVTQTPSHQVTQMGQEVILRCVPISNHLYFYWYRQILGQKVEFLVSFYNNEISEKSEIFDDQFSVERPDGSNFTLKIRSTKLEDSAMYFCASRGDITIQAEQYFGPGTRLTVT.

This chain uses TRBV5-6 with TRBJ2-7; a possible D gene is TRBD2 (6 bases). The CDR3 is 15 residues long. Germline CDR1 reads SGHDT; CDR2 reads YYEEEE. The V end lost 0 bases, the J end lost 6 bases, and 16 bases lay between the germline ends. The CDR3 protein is CASSLGFGGAAEQYF. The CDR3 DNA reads TGTGCCAGCAGCTTGGGGTTCGGAGGGGCGGCCGAGCAGTACTTC. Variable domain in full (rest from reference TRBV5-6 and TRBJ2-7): DAGVTQSPTHLIKTRGQQVTLRCSPKSGHDTVSWYQQALGQGPQFIFQYYEEEERQRGNFPDRFSGHQFPNYSSELNVNALLLGDSALYLCASSLGFGGAAEQYFGPGTRLTVT.

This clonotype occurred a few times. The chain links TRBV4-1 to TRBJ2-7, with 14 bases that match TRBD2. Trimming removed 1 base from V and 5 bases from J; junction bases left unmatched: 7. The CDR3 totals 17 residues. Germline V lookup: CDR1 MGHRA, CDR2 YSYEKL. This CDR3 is CASSQASTSGRAHEQYF. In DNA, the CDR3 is TGCGCCAGCAGCCAAGCGTCGACTAGCGGGAGGGCTCACGAGCAGTACTTC.

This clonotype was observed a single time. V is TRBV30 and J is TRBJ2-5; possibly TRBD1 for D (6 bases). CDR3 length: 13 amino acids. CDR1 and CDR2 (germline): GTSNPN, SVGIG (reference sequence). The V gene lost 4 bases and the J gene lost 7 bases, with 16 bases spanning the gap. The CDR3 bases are TGTGCCTGGAAGGGGGTGAGGGAAGCGACCCAGTACTTC. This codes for CAWKGVREATQYF.

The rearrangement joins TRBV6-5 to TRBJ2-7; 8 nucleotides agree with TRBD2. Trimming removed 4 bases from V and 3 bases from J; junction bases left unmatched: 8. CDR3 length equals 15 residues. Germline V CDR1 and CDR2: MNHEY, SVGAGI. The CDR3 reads CASSSSTSDCYEQYF. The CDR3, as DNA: TGTGCCAGCAGTTCCTCGACTAGCGACTGCTACGAGCAGTACTTC.

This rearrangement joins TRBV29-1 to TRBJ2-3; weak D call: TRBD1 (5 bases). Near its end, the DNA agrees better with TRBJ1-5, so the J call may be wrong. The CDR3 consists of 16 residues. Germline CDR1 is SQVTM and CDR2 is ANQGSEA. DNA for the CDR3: TGCAGCGTTGCGGCGGGACCCTCGTATAGCACAGATACGCAGCATTTT. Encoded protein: CSVAAGPSYSTDTQHF.

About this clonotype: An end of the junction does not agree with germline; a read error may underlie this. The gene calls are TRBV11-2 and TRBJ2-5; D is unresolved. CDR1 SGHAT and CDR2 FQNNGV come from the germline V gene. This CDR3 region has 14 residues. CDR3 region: CASSRLGLEETRYF. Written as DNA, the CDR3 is TGTGCCAGCAGCCGCCTAGGGCTTGAGGAGACCCGGTACTTC. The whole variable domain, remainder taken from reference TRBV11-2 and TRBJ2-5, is EAGVAQSPRYKIIEKRQSVAFWCNPISGHATLYWYQQILGQGPKLLIQFQNNGVVDDSQLPKDRFSAERLKGVDSTLKIQPAKLEDSAVYLCASSRLGLEETRYFGPGTRLLVL.

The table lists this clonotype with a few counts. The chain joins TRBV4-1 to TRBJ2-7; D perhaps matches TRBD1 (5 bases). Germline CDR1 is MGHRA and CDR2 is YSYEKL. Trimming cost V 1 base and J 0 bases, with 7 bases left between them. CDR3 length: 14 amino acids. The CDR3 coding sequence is TGCGCCAGCAGCCAAGGACAGAACTCCTACGAGCAGTACTTC. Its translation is CASSQGQNSYEQYF.

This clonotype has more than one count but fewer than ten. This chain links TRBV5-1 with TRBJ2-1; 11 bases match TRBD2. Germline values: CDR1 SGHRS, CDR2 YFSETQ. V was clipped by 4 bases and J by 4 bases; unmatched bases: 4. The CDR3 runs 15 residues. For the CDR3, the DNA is TGCGCCAGCAGCAAGCTAGCGGGGGGATACAATGAGCAGTTCTTC. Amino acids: CASSKLAGGYNEQFF.

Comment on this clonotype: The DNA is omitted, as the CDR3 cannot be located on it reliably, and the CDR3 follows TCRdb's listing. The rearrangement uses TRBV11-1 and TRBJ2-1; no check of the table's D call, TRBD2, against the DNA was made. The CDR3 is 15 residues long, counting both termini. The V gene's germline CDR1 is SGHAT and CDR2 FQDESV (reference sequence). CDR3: CASSLVAGGAHKQSF.